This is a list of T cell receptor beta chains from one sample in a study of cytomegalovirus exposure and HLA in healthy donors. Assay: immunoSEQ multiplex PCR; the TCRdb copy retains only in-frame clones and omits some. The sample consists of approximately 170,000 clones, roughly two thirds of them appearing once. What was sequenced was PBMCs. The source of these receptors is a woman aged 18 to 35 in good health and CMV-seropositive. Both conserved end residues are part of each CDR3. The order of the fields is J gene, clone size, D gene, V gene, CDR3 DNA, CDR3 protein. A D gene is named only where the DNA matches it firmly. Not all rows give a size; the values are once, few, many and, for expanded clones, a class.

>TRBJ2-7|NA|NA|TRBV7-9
TGTGCCAGCAGCTTTCCTGGGGGGAATAACTCCTACGAGCGGTACTTC
CASSFPGGNNSYERYF
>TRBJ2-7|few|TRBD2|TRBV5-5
TGTGCCAGCAGCTTGACCCCTAGCGGGTTGAACTACGAGCAGTACTTC
CASSLTPSGLNYEQYF
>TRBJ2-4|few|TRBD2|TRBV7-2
TGTGCCAGCAGCTCCCTCGGGCGGGGGGGCCCTCAGTACTTC
CASSSLGRGGPQYF
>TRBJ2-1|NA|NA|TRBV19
TGTGCCAGTAGTTCAGTCCACCGGAGCTACTACAATGAGCAGTTCTTC
CASSSVHRSYYNEQFF
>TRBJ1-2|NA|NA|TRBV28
TGTGCCAGCAGCCTACGTAACTATGGCTACACCTTC
CASSLRNYGYTF
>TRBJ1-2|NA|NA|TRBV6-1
TGTGCCAGCAGTGAAGTCAGGGGCGCATCCTATGGCTACACCTTC
CASSEVRGASYGYTF
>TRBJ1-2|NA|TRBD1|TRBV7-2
TGTGCCAGCAGCCCCCGGACAGGGGCCGCATCTACCTATGGCTACACCTTC
CASSPRTGAASTYGYTF
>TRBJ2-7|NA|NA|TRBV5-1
TGCGCCATCAGGGACGAGACAGCCTACGAGCAGTACTTC
CAIRDETAYEQYF
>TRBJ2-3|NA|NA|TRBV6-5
TGTGCCAGCAGTTCACAGGGTGATACGCAGTATTTT
CASSSQGDTQYF
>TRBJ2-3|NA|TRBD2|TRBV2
TGTGCCAGCAGTACAGGACTAGCGGGGGGCGCAGATACGCAGTATTTT
CASSTGLAGGADTQYF
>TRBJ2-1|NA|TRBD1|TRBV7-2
TGTGCCAGCAGCCTAGCCGACAGGGGGAGGGATGAGCAGTTCTTC
CASSLADRGRDEQFF
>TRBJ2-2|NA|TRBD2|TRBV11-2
TGTGCCAGCAGCTTAGAGAGTAGCGGGGGCCGAACCGGGGAGCTGTTTTTT
CASSLESSGGRTGELFF
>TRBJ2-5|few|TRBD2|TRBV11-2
TGTGCCAGCAGCTTAGCGACGGGACTAGAACCAACCCAGTACTTC
CASSLATGLEPTQYF
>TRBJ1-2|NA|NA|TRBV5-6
TGTGCCAGCAGCTTGGGCAGTAACTATGGCTACACCTTC
CASSLGSNYGYTF
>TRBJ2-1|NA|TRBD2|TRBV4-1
TGCGCCAGCAGCCAAGATCAACTAGCGGGGGGTACATCGGAGTTCTTC
CASSQDQLAGGTSEFF
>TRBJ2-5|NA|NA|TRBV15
TGTGCCACCAGCAGAGACCCCCAGGGGCAGTCAGAGACCCAGTACTTC
CATSRDPQGQSETQYF
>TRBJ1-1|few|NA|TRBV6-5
TGTGCCAGCGGACATTTGAACACTGAAGCTTTCTTT
CASGHLNTEAFF
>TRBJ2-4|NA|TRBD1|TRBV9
TGTGCCAGCAGCGTAGATGAGGGGGCCGGCATTCAGTACTTC
CASSVDEGAGIQYF
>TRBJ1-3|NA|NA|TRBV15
TGTGCCACCAGACCGACAACGGGAAACACCATATATTTT
CATRPTTGNTIYF
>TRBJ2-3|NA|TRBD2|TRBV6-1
TGTGCCAGCAGAGAACCTGCCCCCGGGACTAGCATCCCAGATACGCAGTATTTT
CASREPAPGTSIPDTQYF
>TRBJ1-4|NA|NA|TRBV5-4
TGTGCCAGCAGCTTCCCCGGGGGGGGCGGGGGTGAAAAACTGTTTTTT
CASSFPGGGGGEKLFF
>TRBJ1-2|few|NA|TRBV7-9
TGTGCCAGCAGCATTAACAGCTATGGCTACACCTTC
CASSINSYGYTF
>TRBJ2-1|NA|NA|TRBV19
TGTGCCAGTAGGCAGGGGAGCTCCTACAATGAGCAGTTCTTC
CASRQGSSYNEQFF
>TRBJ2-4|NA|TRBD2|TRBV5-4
TGTGCCAGCAGCAGGACTAGCGGGGGGGCGGGCATTCAGTACTTC
CASSRTSGGAGIQYF
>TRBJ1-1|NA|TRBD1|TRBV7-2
TGTGCCAGCAGCGAGGGACAGTTGAACACTGAAGCTTTCTTT
CASSEGQLNTEAFF
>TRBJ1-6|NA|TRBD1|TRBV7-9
TGTTCCAGCGAGACAGGGAATTCACCCCTCCACTTT
CSSETGNSPLHF
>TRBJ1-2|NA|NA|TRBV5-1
TGCGCCAGCAGCTTGGAGGGAGACGGCTACACCTTC
CASSLEGDGYTF
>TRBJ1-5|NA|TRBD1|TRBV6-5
TGTGCCAGCAGTGAACAGGGGTTCAATCAGCCCCAGCATTTT
CASSEQGFNQPQHF
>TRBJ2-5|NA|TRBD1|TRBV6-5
TGTGCCAGCAGTTATAATGGGACAGACCAAGAGACCCAGTACTTC
CASSYNGTDQETQYF
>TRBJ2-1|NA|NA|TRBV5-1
TGCGCCAGCAGCTTCGTGCAGGGGACCCCTGCCGATGAGCAGTTCTTC
CASSFVQGTPADEQFF
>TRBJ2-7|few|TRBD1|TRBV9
TGTGCCAGCAGCGGACAGGGGGCCTCCTACGAGCAGTACTTC
CASSGQGASYEQYF
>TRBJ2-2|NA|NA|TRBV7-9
TGTGCCAGCAGCTTGAATCAGGGAATAACCGGGGAGCTGTTTTTT
CASSLNQGITGELFF
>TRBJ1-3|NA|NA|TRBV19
TGTGCCAGTAGTATTCCCCGGTGGCAGGCCGGATCGGGGGTATATTTT
CASSIPRWQAGSGVYF
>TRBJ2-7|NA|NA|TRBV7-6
TGTGCCAGCAGCCCGGGAAGGGATTATTACGAGCAGTACTTC
CASSPGRDYYEQYF
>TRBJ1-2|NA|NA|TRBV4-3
TGCGCCAGCAGCCAAGACCAGGTGGGGGGGATTCTCTATGGCTACACCTTC
CASSQDQVGGILYGYTF
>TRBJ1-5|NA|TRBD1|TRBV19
TGTGCCAGTAGTTCCCCAGGGGGGAGTCAGCCCCAGCATTTT
CASSSPGGSQPQHF
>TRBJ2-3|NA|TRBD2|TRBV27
TGTGCCAGCAGGCAATGGGCGGGGGGGCAAGATACGCAGTATTTT
CASRQWAGGQDTQYF
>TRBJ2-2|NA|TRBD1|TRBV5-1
TGCGCCAGCAGCCATCCGGGACAGGGGAAGCTCGGGGAGCTGTTTTTT
CASSHPGQGKLGELFF
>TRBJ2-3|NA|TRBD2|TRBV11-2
TGTGCCAGCAGCTCGACTGGCGGGGGAGTTGGGGCAGATACGCAGTATTTT
CASSSTGGGVGADTQYF
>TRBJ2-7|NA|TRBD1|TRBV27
TGTGCCAGCAGAGGACAGGGTTATATCTACGAGCAGTACTTC
CASRGQGYIYEQYF
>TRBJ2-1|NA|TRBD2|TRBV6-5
TGTGCCTCGAGTAGCGGGGAGGATGAGCAGTTCTTC
CASSSGEDEQFF
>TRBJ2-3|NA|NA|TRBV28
TGCGCCAGCAGTTCGGTGGACAATTGGCCAGATACGCAGTATTTT
CASSSVDNWPDTQYF
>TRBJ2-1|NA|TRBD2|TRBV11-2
TGTGCCAGCACCTCTAGGAGGAGCGGGGGGTACAATGAGCAGTTCTTC
CASTSRRSGGYNEQFF
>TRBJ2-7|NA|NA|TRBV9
TGTGCCAGCAGCGTAGACGGGAACCCCTACGAGCAGTACTTC
CASSVDGNPYEQYF